This T cell receptor (beta chain) was sequenced during a study of cytomegalovirus exposure and HLA in healthy donors. Germline V CDR1 and CDR2: SQVTM, ANQGSEA. The CDR3 is 13 residues long. The ends lost 7 bases at V and 6 bases at J; junction bases unmatched: 6. The PCR used 60 Vbeta and 13 Jbeta primers. Libraries were prepared by immunoSEQ multiplex PCR; TCRdb keeps only in-frame clonotypes and omits some of them. The sample shows 130,000 to 150,000 clones, around 73% of them seen only once. The study's findings and limits: The authors judged a highly shared variant cluster likely a sequencing artifact. CMV serostatus was the only recorded immune exposure for donors.

As regards this clone: Its target is unknown.

The sequenced material came from PBMCs. The chain joins TRBV29-1 to TRBJ2-1, with 10 bases identical to TRBD1. This receptor was identified in a human donor in good health. DNA for the CDR3: TGCAGCGCCGAGCGGACAGGGGGCAATGAGCAGTTCTTC. It specifies CSAERTGGNEQFF.